The clone carrying this TCR beta chain was seen a handful of times. V shed 7 bases and J shed 1 base, with 8 bases lying between them. CDR3 length: 13 residues. These data originate in a study of early T cells in non-severe SARS-CoV-2 infection. Whole-study context: RNA in bulk from unsorted whole blood was sequenced, and chains were unpaired.

In TCRdb, the 5' RACE reads were re-called with MiXCR into one record per CDR3 protein. The sample has 61,000 or so distinct CDR3 sequences; more than 10% are singletons. Sequencing used whole blood, obtained at baseline. The gene calls are TRBV12-3 or TRBV12-4 and TRBJ2-4; D remains ambiguous. This clonotype was obtained from an adult who was a healthcare worker with PCR-confirmed SARS-CoV-2 infection or an uninfected control (not recorded which). The donor label of this sample is uncertain. CDR3 residues: CASNERAKNIQYF. The CDR3 nucleotides are TGTGCCAGCAATGAGAGGGCCAAAAACATTCAGTACTTC.